This is a list of T cell receptor beta chains from one sample in a study of T cell responses to AZD1222 COVID-19 vaccine. TCRdb's table, derived via immunoSEQ multiplex PCR, lists solely in-frame clones and lacks some. The data show some 120,000 clones, with 88% seen just once and roughly 6.1% held by the top ten. This specimen was peripheral blood, taken 28 days after the second AZD1222 dose. Every receptor here comes from an adult who received the AZD1222 COVID-19 vaccine. Each CDR3 is given with its conserved first and last residue. D genes are given only for firm matches. Expanded clones get a size class; other rows say once, few or many, or leave the size out.

abundance,d_gene,j_gene,v_gene,CDR3nt,CDR3aa
.,.,TRBJ2-5,TRBV29-1,TGCAGCGTTGAAGACAGGGTTTTAGAGACCCAGTACTTC,CSVEDRVLETQYF
.,.,TRBJ2-5,TRBV5-1,TGCGCCAGCAGCCTCCCGACAGGGAGGGTGGGTGAGACCCAGTACTTC,CASSLPTGRVGETQYF
.,.,TRBJ1-2,TRBV27,TGTGCCAGCAGAACCGTCCTTTTCGGCAGGGAGAACTATGGCTACACCTTC,CASRTVLFGRENYGYTF
once,.,TRBJ1-6,TRBV4-1,TGCGCCAGCAGCCAAGCCCCGGGTAATTCACCCCTCCACTTT,CASSQAPGNSPLHF
few,.,TRBJ1-1,TRBV7-7,TGTGCCAGCAGCTTAGGGCAGTACACTGAAGCTTTCTTT,CASSLGQYTEAFF
.,.,TRBJ1-3,TRBV9,TGTGCCAGCAGCGGGGGAAACACCATATATTTT,CASSGGNTIYF
once,.,TRBJ1-2,TRBV5-6,TGTGCCAGCAGCTTAGGCCAATTATATGGCTACACCTTC,CASSLGQLYGYTF
.,TRBD1,TRBJ1-4,TRBV7-9,TGTGCCAGCAGCTTAGGGACAGGGATTGGTTCGCTGGAAAAACTGTTTTTT,CASSLGTGIGSLEKLFF
.,.,TRBJ1-1,TRBV19,TGTGCCAGTAGTATTTGGGCAGACACTGAAGCTTTCTTT,CASSIWADTEAFF
.,.,TRBJ2-6,TRBV7-9,TGTGCCAGCAGCTTAGAGAGAGTCGCCTCTGGGGCCAACGTCCTGACTTTC,CASSLERVASGANVLTF
.,TRBD1,TRBJ2-7,TRBV2,TGTGCCAGCCTCGAGGGGGCTATGAACGAGCAGTACTTC,CASLEGAMNEQYF
.,TRBD1,TRBJ1-3,TRBV18,TGTGCCAGCTCACGTCGGGACAGCACTGGAAACACCATATATTTT,CASSRRDSTGNTIYF
.,TRBD2,TRBJ2-7,TRBV5-8,TGTGCCAGCAGCCCTGGACGGATCCGGGGGGTGCGCGAGCAGTACTTC,CASSPGRIRGVREQYF
.,TRBD1,TRBJ1-2,TRBV7-2,TGTGCCAGCAGCTCTGGGCAGGGGGTTTTCTATGGCTACACCTTC,CASSSGQGVFYGYTF
.,TRBD2,TRBJ2-5,TRBV10-1,TGCGCCAGCAGTACCTCTCCGGGACTAATGGCCCAGTACTTC,CASSTSPGLMAQYF
.,TRBD2,TRBJ2-3,TRBV11-1,TGTGCCAGCAGCTTAAGCGCTAGCGGGCCAGATACGCAGTATTTT,CASSLSASGPDTQYF
.,.,TRBJ2-1,TRBV27,TGTGCCAGCAGTTTAGGGGTGGACTACACCTACAATGAGCAGTTCTTC,CASSLGVDYTYNEQFF
.,.,TRBJ1-2,TRBV28,TGTGCCAGCAGTTGGGGGGACCACTATGGCTACACCTTC,CASSWGDHYGYTF
.,.,TRBJ1-1,TRBV29-1,TGCAGCGTTGAAGGCGGCGAAGGCGAAGCTTTCTTT,CSVEGGEGEAFF
.,.,TRBJ1-4,TRBV5-8,TGTGCCAGCAGCGTGGGACTGAGTGGTGAAAAACTGTTTTTT,CASSVGLSGEKLFF
.,TRBD2,TRBJ2-3,TRBV2,TGTGCCAGCAGTGACTCCCCCGCGACTAGCTGGACAGATACGCAGTATTTT,CASSDSPATSWTDTQYF